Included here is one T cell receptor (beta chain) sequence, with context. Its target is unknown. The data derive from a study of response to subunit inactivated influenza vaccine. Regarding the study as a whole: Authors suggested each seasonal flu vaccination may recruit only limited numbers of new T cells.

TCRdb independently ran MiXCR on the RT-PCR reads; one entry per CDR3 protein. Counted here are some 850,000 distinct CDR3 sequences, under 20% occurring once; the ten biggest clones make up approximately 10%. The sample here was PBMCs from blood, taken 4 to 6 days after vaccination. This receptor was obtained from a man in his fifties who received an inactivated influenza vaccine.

CDR3 amino acids: CASSYSRTSPSTDTQYF. DNA of the CDR3: TGTGCCAGCAGTTACTCGAGGACTAGCCCAAGCACAGATACGCAGTATTTT. V usage is TRBV6-5 and J usage is TRBJ2-3; 8 bases are shared with TRBD2. The CDR3 totals 17 residues. The junction had 5 bases not matched to a gene; V was cut back by 0 bases and J by 0 bases. CDR1 and CDR2 (germline): MNHEY, SVGAGI.